Included here is one TCR beta chain sequence, with context. Its matching antigen is unknown. The sample belongs to a study of Ad26.COV2.S vaccination and SARS-CoV-2 variants. Broader study findings: Vaccinees showed greater spike-specific TCR breadth than placebo recipients. In TCR breadth and depth analyses, total T cell responses may have been underestimated.

Profiling relied on immunoSEQ multiplex PCR, and the TCRdb table lists in-frame clones only, not all of them. In the table there are about 470,000 clones, roughly 88% of which are singletons. Treatment noted: roughly 20 received Ad26.COV2.S at low or high dose, single or two shots; 5 received placebo; per-sample allocation not given. The study sampled participants on day 63 after the first vaccine or placebo injection. Within Boston, the person who donated was an adult of 18-55 years. Participants' vaccine, an Ad26 vector, delivered Wuhan-strain SARS-CoV-2 spike. The CDR3 runs 14 residues. Germline V CDR1 and CDR2: LGHNA, YNFKEQ. The germline V and J ends were trimmed by 0 bases and 8 bases, with 8 bases remaining between them.

J is TRBJ1-6 and V is TRBV4-2; no firm D call. This receptor was identified in a person aged 18 to 59 who received the Ad26.COV2.S COVID-19 vaccine or a placebo. The source was peripheral blood, collected in a trial of Ad26.COV2.S vaccine versus placebo. The CDR3 spells CASSQDLADSPLHF. CDR3 in DNA: TGTGCCAGCAGCCAAGATCTCGCGGATTCACCCCTCCACTTT.